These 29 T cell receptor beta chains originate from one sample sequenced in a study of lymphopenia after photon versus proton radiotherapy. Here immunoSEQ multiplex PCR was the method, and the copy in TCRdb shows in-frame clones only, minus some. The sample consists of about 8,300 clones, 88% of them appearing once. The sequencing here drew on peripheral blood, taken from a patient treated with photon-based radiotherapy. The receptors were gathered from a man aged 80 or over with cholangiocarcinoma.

CDR3 sequence: CASSWGTSGQETQYF. In DNA, the CDR3 is TGTGCCAGCAGCTGGGGGACTAGCGGCCAAGAGACCCAGTACTTC. This rearrangement joins TRBV5-4 to TRBJ2-5; 11 nucleotides line up with TRBD2. The CDR3 has 15 amino acids. With V trimmed by 3 bases and J by 1 base, 2 bases remained unmatched. Germline assignment: CDR1 SGHNT and CDR2 YYREEE (reference sequence).

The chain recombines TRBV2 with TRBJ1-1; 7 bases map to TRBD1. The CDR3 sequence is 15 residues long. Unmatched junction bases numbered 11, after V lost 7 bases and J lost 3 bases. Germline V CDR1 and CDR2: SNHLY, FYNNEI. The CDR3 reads CASTPTQGGYTEAFF. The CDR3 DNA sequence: TGTGCCAGCACCCCAACCCAGGGGGGTTACACTGAAGCTTTCTTT.

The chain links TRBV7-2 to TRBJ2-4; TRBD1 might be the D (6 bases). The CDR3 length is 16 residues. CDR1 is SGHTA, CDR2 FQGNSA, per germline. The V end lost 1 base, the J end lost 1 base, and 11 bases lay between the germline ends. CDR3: CASSLVGQIAKNIQYF. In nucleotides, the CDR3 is TGTGCCAGCAGCTTAGTCGGACAGATCGCCAAAAACATTCAGTACTTC.

The CDR3 region is CASRTSLGDTGELFF. For the CDR3, the DNA is TGTGCCAGTAGGACCTCCCTCGGGGACACCGGGGAGCTGTTTTTT. The chain combines TRBV19 with TRBJ2-2; TRBD2 might be the D (5 bases). The V and J ends lost 6 bases and 3 bases respectively, with 14 bases between them. This CDR3 has 15 residues. From germline, CDR1 is LNHDA and CDR2 SQIVND (reference sequence). The full variable domain, completed using reference TRBV19 and TRBJ2-2, is DGGITQSPKYLFRKEGQNVTLSCEQNLNHDAMYWYRQDPGQGLRLIYYSQIVNDFQKGDIAEGYSVSREKKESFPLTVTSAQKNPTAFYLCASRTSLGDTGELFFGEGSRLTVL.

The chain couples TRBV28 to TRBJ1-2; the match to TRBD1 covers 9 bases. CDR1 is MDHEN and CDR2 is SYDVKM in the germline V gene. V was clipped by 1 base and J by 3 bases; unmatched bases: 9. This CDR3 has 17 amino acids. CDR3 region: CASSLYGQGKGDYGYTF. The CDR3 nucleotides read TGTGCCAGCAGTTTATATGGACAGGGGAAGGGGGACTATGGCTACACCTTC.

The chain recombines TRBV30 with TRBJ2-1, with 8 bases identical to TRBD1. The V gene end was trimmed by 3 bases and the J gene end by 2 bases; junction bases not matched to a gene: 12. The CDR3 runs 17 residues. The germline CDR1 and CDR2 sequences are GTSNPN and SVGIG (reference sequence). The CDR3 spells CAWRPRTGLGPYNEQFF. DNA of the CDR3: TGTGCCTGGAGACCCCGGACAGGGTTAGGACCCTACAATGAGCAGTTCTTC. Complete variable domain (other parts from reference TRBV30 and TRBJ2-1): SQTIHQWPATLVQPVGSPLSLECTVEGTSNPNLYWYRQAAGRGLQLLFYSVGIGQISSEVPQNLSASRPQDRQFILSSKKLLLSDSGFYLCAWRPRTGLGPYNEQFFGPGTRLTVL.

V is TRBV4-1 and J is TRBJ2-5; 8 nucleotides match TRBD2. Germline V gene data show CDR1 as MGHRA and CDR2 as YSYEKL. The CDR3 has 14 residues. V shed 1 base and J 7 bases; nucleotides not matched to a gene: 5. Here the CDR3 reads CASSQGGAGGTQYF. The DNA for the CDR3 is TGCGCCAGCAGCCAAGGGGGGGCGGGGGGGACCCAGTACTTC.

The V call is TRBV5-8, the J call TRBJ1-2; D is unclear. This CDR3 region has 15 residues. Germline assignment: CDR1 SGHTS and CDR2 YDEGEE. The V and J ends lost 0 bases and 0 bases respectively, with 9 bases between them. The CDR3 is CASSLGLGSNYGYTF. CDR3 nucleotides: TGTGCCAGCAGCTTGGGGTTGGGCTCTAACTATGGCTACACCTTC.

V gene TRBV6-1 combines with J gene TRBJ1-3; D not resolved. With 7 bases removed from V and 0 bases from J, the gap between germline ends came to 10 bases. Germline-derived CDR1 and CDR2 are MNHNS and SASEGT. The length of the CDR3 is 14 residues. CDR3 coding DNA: TGTGCCAGCACAGCGACGAGCTCTGGAAACACCATATATTTT. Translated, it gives CASTATSSGNTIYF.

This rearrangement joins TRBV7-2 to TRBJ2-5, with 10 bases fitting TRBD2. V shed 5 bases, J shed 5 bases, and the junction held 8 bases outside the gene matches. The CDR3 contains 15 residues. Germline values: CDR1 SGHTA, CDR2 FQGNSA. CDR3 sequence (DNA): TGTGCCAGCAGCCGTCAGCGGGGGGGCGGGGAGACCCAGTACTTC. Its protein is CASSRQRGGGETQYF.

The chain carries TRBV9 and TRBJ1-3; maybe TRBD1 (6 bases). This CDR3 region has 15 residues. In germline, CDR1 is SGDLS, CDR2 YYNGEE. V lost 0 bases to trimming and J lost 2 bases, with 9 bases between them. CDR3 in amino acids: CASSVAAGAGNTIYF. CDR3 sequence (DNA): TGTGCCAGCAGCGTAGCGGCAGGGGCTGGAAACACCATATATTTT. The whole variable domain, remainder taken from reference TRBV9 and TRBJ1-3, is DSGVTQTPKHLITATGQRVTLRCSPRSGDLSVYWYQQSLDQGLQFLIQYYNGEERAKGNILERFSAQQFPDLHSELNLSSLELGDSALYFCASSVAAGAGNTIYFGEGSWLTVV.

The CDR3 DNA follows: TGTGCCAGCAGCTTAGGCTGGGGGAGCAATCAGCCCCAGCATTTT. Protein product: CASSLGWGSNQPQHF. This sequence joins TRBV7-8 and TRBJ1-5; the D gene is possibly TRBD1 (5 bases). Per germline, CDR1 SGHVS and CDR2 FQNEAQ. The CDR3 extends over 15 amino acids. Trimming removed 1 base from V and 1 base from J, with 8 bases in between.

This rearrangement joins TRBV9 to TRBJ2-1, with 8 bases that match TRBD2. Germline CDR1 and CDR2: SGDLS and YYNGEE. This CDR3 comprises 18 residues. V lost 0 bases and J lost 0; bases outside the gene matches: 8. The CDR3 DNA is TGTGCCAGCAGCGTAGGGCTAGCGGGCAAGAGCTCCTACAATGAGCAGTTCTTC. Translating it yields CASSVGLAGKSSYNEQFF.

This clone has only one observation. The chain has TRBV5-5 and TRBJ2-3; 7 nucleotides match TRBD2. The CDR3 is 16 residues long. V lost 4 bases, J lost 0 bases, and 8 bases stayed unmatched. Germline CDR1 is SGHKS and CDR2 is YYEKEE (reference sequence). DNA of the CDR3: TGTGCCAGCAGCGCGAGCGGGGACTTTAGCACAGATACGCAGTATTTT. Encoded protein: CASSASGDFSTDTQYF. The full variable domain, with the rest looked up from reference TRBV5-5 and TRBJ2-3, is DAGVTQSPTHLIKTRGQQVTLRCSPISGHKSVSWYQQVLGQGPQFIFQYYEKEERGRGNFPDRFSARQFPNYSSELNVNALLLGDSALYLCASSASGDFSTDTQYFGPGTRLTVL.

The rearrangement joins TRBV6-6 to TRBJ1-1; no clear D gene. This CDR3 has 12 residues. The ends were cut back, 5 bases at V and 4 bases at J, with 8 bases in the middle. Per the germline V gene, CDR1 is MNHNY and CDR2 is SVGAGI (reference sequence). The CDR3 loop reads CASSRARTEAFF. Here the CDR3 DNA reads TGTGCCAGCAGTCGTGCCCGCACTGAAGCTTTCTTT.

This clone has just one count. The CDR3: CASSPAGQTNTEAFF. DNA for the CDR3: TGTGCCAGCTCACCCGCGGGACAAACGAACACTGAAGCTTTCTTT. The V and J genes are TRBV18 and TRBJ1-1; tentatively, D is TRBD1 (6 bases). The germline V and J ends were trimmed by 3 bases and 1 base, with 12 bases remaining between them. Germline loops: CDR1 KGHSH, CDR2 LQKENI. The CDR3 contains 15 residues.

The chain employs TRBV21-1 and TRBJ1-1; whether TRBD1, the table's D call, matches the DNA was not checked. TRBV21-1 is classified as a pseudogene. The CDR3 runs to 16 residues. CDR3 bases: TGTGCCAGCAGCCAGTGGACAGGGCAGTTGAACACTGAAGCTTTCTTT. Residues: CASSQWTGQLNTEAFF.

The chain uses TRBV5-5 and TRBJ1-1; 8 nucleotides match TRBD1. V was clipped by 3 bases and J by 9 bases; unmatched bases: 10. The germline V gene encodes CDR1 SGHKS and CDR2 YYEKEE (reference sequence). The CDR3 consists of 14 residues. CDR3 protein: CASSSGTGELQAFF. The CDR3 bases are TGTGCCAGCAGCTCCGGGACAGGCGAGCTGCAAGCTTTCTTT.

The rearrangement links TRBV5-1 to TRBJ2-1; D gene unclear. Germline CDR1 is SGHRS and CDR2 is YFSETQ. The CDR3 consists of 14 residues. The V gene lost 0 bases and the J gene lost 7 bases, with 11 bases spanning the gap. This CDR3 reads CASSLETRSNEQFF. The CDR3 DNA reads TGCGCCAGCAGCTTGGAGACACGTTCAAATGAGCAGTTCTTC. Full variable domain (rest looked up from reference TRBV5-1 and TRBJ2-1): KAGVTQTPRYLIKTRGQQVTLSCSPISGHRSVSWYQQTPGQGLQFLFEYFSETQRNKGNFPGRFSGRQFSNSRSEMNVSTLELGDSALYLCASSLETRSNEQFFGPGTRLTVL.

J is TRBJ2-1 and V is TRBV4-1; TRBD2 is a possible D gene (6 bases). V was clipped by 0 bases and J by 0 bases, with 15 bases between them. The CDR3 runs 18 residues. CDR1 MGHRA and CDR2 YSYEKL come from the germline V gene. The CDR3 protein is CASSQEGGGFSSYNEQFF. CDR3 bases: TGCGCCAGCAGCCAAGAAGGTGGGGGGTTTAGCTCCTACAATGAGCAGTTCTTC.

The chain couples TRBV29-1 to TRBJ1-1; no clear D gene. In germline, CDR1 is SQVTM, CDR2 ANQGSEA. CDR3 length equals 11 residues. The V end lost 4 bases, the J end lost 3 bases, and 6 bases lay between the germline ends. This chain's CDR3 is CSVGGYTEAFF. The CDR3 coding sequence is TGCAGCGTTGGCGGATACACTGAAGCTTTCTTT.

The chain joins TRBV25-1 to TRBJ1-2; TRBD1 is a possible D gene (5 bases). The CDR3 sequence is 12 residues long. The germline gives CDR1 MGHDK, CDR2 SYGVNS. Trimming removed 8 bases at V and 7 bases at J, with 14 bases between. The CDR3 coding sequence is TGTGCCAGCCGAGAGGGGCTCCTTGGCTACACCTTC. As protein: CASREGLLGYTF.

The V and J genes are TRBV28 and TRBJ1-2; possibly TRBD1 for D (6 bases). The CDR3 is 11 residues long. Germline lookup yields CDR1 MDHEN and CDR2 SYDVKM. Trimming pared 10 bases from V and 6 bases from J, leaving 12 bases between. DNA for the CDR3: TGTGCCACCGTTCAGGGGAATGGCTACACCTTC. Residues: CATVQGNGYTF.

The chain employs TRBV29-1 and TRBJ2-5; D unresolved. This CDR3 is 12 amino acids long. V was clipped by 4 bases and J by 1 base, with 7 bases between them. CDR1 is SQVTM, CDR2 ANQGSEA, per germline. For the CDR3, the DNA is TGCAGCGTTGCGCCGGCCCAAGAGACCCAGTACTTC. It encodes CSVAPAQETQYF. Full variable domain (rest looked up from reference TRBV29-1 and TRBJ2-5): SAVISQKPSRDICQRGTSLTIQCQVDSQVTMMFWYRQQPGQSLTLIATANQGSEATYESGFVIDKFPISRPNLTFSTLTVSNMSPEDSSIYLCSVAPAQETQYFGPGTRLLVL.

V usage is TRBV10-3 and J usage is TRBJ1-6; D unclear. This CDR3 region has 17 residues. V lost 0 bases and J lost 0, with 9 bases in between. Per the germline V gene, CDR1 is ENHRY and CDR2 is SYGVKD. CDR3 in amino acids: CAISESMHRSYNSPLHF. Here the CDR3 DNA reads TGTGCCATCAGTGAGTCGATGCACCGCTCCTATAATTCACCCCTCCACTTT.

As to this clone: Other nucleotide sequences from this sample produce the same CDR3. The CDR3 reads CAWSASDRGSTEAFF. CDR3 in DNA: TGTGCCTGGAGTGCCTCAGACAGGGGGTCAACTGAAGCTTTCTTT. The chain recombines TRBV30 with TRBJ1-1, with 9 bases lining up with TRBD1. The length of the CDR3 is 15 residues. The germline gives CDR1 GTSNPN, CDR2 SVGIG (reference sequence). After removal of 1 base from V and 5 bases from J, the junction contained 8 bases not matched to a gene.

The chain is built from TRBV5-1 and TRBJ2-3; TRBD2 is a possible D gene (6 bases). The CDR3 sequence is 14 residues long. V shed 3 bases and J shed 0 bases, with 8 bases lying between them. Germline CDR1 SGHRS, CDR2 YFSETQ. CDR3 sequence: CASSWGTSTDTQYF. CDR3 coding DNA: TGCGCCAGCAGCTGGGGGACTAGCACAGATACGCAGTATTTT.

The CDR3 nucleotides read TGTGCCAGCAGCGTTAGCGGACAGTGGAATAACGAGCAGTACTTC. Protein product: CASSVSGQWNNEQYF. V gene TRBV9 combines with J gene TRBJ2-7; D possibly uses TRBD1 or TRBD2 (6 bases each). Germline values: CDR1 SGDLS, CDR2 YYNGEE. V was pared by 2 bases and J by 5 bases, with 17 bases between. The CDR3 is made up of 15 amino acids.

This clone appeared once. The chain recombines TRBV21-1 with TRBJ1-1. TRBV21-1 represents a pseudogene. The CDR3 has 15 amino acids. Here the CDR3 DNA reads TGTGCCAGCAGCAACCAACCCCTCGCGAACACTGAAGCTTTCTTT. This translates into CASSNQPLANTEAFF.